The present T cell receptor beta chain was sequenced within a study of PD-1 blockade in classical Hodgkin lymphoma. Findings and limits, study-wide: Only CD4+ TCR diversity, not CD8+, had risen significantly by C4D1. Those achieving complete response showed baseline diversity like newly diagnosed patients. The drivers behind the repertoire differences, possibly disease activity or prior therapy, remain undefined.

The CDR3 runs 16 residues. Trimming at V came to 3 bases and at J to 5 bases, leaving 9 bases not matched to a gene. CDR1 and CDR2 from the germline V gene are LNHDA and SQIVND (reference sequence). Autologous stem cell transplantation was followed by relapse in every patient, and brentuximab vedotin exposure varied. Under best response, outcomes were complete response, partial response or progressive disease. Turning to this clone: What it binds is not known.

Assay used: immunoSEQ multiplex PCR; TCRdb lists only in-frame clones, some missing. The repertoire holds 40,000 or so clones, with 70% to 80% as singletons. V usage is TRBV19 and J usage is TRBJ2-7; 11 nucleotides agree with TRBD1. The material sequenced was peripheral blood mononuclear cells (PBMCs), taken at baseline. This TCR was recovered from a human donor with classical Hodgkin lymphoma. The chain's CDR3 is CASSIGPGTGGDEQYF. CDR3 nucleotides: TGTGCCAGTAGTATTGGTCCCGGGACAGGGGGTGACGAGCAGTACTTC.